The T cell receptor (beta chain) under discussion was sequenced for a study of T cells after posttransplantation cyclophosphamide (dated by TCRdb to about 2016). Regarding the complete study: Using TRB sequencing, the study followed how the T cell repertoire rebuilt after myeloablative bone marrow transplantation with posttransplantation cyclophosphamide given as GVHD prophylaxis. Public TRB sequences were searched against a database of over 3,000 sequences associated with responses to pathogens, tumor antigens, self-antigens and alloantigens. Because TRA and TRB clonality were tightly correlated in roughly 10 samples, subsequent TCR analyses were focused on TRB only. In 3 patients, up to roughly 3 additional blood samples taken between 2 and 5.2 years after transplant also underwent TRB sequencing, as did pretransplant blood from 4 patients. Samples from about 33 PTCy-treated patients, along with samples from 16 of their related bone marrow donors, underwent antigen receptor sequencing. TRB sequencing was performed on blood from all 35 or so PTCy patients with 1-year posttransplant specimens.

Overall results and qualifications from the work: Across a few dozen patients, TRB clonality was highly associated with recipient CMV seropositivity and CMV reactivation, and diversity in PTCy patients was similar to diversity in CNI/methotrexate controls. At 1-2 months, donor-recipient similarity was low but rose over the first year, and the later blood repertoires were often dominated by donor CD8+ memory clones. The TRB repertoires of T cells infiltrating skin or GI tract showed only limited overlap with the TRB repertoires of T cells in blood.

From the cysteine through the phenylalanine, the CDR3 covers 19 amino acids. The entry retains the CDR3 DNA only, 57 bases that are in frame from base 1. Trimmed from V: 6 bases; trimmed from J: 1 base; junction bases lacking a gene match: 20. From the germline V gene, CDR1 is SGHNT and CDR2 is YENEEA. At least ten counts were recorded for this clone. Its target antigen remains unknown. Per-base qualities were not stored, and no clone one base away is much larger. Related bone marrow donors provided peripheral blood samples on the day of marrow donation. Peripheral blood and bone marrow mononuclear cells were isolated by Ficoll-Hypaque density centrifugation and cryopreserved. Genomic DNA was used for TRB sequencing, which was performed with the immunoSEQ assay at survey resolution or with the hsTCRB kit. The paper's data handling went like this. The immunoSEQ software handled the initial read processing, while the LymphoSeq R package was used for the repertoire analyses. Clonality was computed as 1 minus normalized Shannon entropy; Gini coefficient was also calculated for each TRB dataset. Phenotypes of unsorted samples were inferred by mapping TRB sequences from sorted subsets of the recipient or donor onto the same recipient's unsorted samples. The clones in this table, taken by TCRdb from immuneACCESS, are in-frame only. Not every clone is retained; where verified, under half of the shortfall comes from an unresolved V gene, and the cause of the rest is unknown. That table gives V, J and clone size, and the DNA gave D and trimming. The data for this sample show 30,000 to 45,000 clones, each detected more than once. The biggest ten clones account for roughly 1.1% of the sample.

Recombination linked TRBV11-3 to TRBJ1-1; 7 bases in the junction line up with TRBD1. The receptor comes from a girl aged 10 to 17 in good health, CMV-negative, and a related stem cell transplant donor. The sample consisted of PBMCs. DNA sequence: TGTGCCAGCAGGCTCCCAAAGGCCCTCCCGAACAGGGGGAACACTGAAGCTTTCTTT. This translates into CASRLPKALPNRGNTEAFF.